These 9 T cell receptor beta chains share one sample of origin, sequenced in a study of T cell changes during pregnancy in multiple sclerosis. The repertoire was sequenced with immunoSEQ multiplex PCR; TCRdb's copy has only in-frame clones and lacks some. The sample has about 51,000 clones, roughly 92% seen once; the top ten hold around 0.61%. This specimen consisted of CD4+ T cells from peripheral blood mononuclear cells, obtained in the third trimester of pregnancy. Receptors originate from a female donor with multiple sclerosis, enrolled in a pregnancy study.

The V and J genes are TRBV25-1 and TRBJ2-3; D gene ambiguous. Per germline, CDR1 MGHDK and CDR2 SYGVNS. Trimming cost V 1 base and J 2 bases, with 7 bases left between them. There are 14 residues in the CDR3. The CDR3 is CASSESTVTDTQYF. In nucleotides, the CDR3 is TGTGCCAGCAGTGAATCTACAGTCACAGATACGCAGTATTTT.

V usage is TRBV5-1 and J usage is TRBJ1-1, with D perhaps matching TRBD1 (5 bases). This CDR3 region has 14 residues. V lost 0 bases to trimming and J lost 4 bases, with 10 bases between them. CDR1 and CDR2 (germline): SGHRS, YFSETQ. This CDR3 reads CASSLVTGGTEAFF. The DNA of the CDR3 is TGCGCCAGCAGCTTGGTTACGGGGGGCACTGAAGCTTTCTTT.

V usage is TRBV6-1 and J usage is TRBJ1-1; the match to TRBD1 covers 7 bases. There are 13 residues in the CDR3. The V segment lost 4 bases and the J segment 7 bases; nucleotides outside the gene matches: 6. The germline V gene encodes CDR1 MNHNS and CDR2 SASEGT. This chain's CDR3 is CASSVDRALEAFF. The CDR3 DNA is TGTGCCAGCAGTGTCGACAGGGCCCTTGAAGCTTTCTTT.

The chain combines TRBV4-1 with TRBJ1-1, with unresolved D. Germline loops: CDR1 MGHRA, CDR2 YSYEKL. Trimming left V 1 base short and J 4 bases short, with 16 bases between. The CDR3 runs to 16 residues. The CDR3 coding sequence is TGCGCCAGCAGCCAAGGGCTCTCTGGGAGAACCACTGAAGCTTTCTTT. The encoded protein is CASSQGLSGRTTEAFF.

This chain's CDR3 is CASSRYNEQFF. The CDR3 nucleotides read TGTGCCAGCAGTCGCTACAATGAGCAGTTCTTC. The chain links TRBV27 to TRBJ2-1; D ambiguous. The CDR3 is 11 residues long. Germline loops: CDR1 MNHEY, CDR2 SMNVEV (reference sequence). The germline V and J ends were trimmed by 5 bases and 3 bases, with 2 bases remaining between them.

The CDR3, as DNA: TGTGCCAGCAGCCAAGACGGCGGGAGGAGCACAGATACGCAGTATTTT. It is translated as CASSQDGGRSTDTQYF. The chain links TRBV4-2 to TRBJ2-3, with 8 bases fitting TRBD2. Trimming at V came to 0 bases and at J to 0 bases, leaving 2 bases not matched to a gene. Germline V gene sequence: CDR1 LGHNA, CDR2 YNFKEQ. The CDR3 is 16 residues long.

V gene TRBV5-1 combines with J gene TRBJ2-7; 7 bases are a match to TRBD2. CDR1 SGHRS and CDR2 YFSETQ come from the germline V gene. The CDR3 sequence is 19 residues long. J was trimmed by 0 bases and V by 1 base; bases with no gene match: 16. CDR3 loop: CASSLQHLASGKVSYEQYF. In DNA form, the CDR3 reads TGCGCCAGCAGCTTGCAGCACCTAGCTAGCGGAAAAGTCTCCTACGAGCAGTACTTC. The entire variable domain, with the rest obtained from reference TRBV5-1 and TRBJ2-7, is as follows: KAGVTQTPRYLIKTRGQQVTLSCSPISGHRSVSWYQQTPGQGLQFLFEYFSETQRNKGNFPGRFSGRQFSNSRSEMNVSTLELGDSALYLCASSLQHLASGKVSYEQYFGPGTRLTVT.

In its sample, this clone was seen a few times. The chain employs TRBV29-1 and TRBJ1-1; no reliable D call. CDR3 length: 12 amino acids. Germline assignment: CDR1 SQVTM and CDR2 ANQGSEA. The ends were cut back, 1 base at V and 4 bases at J, with 7 bases in the middle. CDR3 in DNA: TGCAGCGTTGAAGGGCAGATCACTGAAGCTTTCTTT. This codes for CSVEGQITEAFF.

The rearrangement uses TRBV6-1 and TRBJ1-3; TRBD1 might be the D (5 bases). Trimming cost V 0 bases and J 4 bases, with 13 bases left between them. The germline CDR1 and CDR2 sequences are MNHNS and SASEGT. The CDR3 spans 16 residues. The CDR3 protein is CASSEARQYQGNTIYF. For the CDR3, the DNA is TGTGCCAGCAGTGAAGCCAGACAGTATCAAGGAAACACCATATATTTT.